The rows below give T cell receptor beta chains drawn from one sample of a study of Ad26.COV2.S vaccination and SARS-CoV-2 variants. Using immunoSEQ multiplex PCR, the repertoire was profiled, and TCRdb retains in-frame clones only, with some absent. The table records about 350,000 clones, about 86% of them present only once. Sequenced material: peripheral blood, taken in a trial of Ad26.COV2.S vaccine versus placebo. These TCRs come from a person aged 18 to 59 who received the Ad26.COV2.S COVID-19 vaccine or a placebo. CDR3s include the opening cysteine and the closing phenylalanine or tryptophan. D genes are given only for firm matches. Only some rows state a clone size, as once, few, many or a class for expanded clones.

>TRBV28|.|13|TRBD1|TRBJ1-6
TGTGCCAGCAAGGGACAGGGAGGTTCACCCCTCCACTTT
CASKGQGGSPLHF
>TRBV5-1|.|15|.|TRBJ1-1
TGCGCCAGCACCCCGAGTAGGGGAGGGGACACTGAAGCTTTCTTT
CASTPSRGGDTEAFF
>TRBV3-1/TRBV3-2|few|14|TRBD1|TRBJ1-4
TGTGCCAGCAGCTCCAGGGGGACTAATGAAAAACTGTTTTTT
CASSSRGTNEKLFF
>TRBV2|.|11|.|TRBJ2-7
TGTGCCAGCAGTGAAGAGTACGAGCAGTACTTC
CASSEEYEQYF
>TRBV7-2|once|14|.|TRBJ2-7
TGTGCCAGCACCGATGCCTTGGGGGCCTACGAGCAGTACTTC
CASTDALGAYEQYF
>TRBV11-2|few|13|.|TRBJ1-2
TGTGCCAGCAGCTTAGACAGGTCCTATGGCTACACCTTC
CASSLDRSYGYTF
>TRBV6-1|.|14|.|TRBJ1-1
TGTGCCAGCAGTGAGAGGCAGGGTAACACTGAAGCTTTCTTT
CASSERQGNTEAFF
>TRBV2|.|19|TRBD1|TRBJ2-2
TGTGCCAGCAGTGCTTACAAGTCGGGACAGGGGAAAAACACCGGGGAGCTGTTTTTT
CASSAYKSGQGKNTGELFF
>TRBV27|.|16|.|TRBJ2-7
TGTGCCAGCAGTTCATCGAGGACAGCAGACCTTTACGAGCAGTACTTC
CASSSSRTADLYEQYF
>TRBV10-2|once|13|.|TRBJ2-3
TGCGCCAGCAGTGAAGGGAACACAGATACGCAGTATTTT
CASSEGNTDTQYF
>TRBV2|once|17|TRBD2|TRBJ2-1
TGTGCCAGCAGTGGGCTAGCGGGGGGTCGGTCCTACAATGAGCAGTTCTTC
CASSGLAGGRSYNEQFF
>TRBV24-1|.|16|.|TRBJ2-1
TGTGCCACCAGTGATTTTGGCAGGGGTACCTACAATGAGCAGTTCTTC
CATSDFGRGTYNEQFF
>TRBV7-9|.|16|TRBD2|TRBJ2-7
TGTGCCAGCAGCCCCTGGACTAGCGGGGGGGCTGGGGAGCAGTACTTC
CASSPWTSGGAGEQYF
>TRBV28|.|16|.|TRBJ2-7
TGTGCCAGCAGTTATCTTTACGGGACGGGCCTCTACGAGCAGTACTTC
CASSYLYGTGLYEQYF